This T cell receptor beta chain came from a study of blood T cell repertoires in COVID-19. This clone was recorded once. The method was immunoSEQ multiplex PCR; TCRdb's version includes in-frame clones alone and lacks a portion of them. The table has about 190,000 clones, over 75% seen once; the top ten hold 12%. Germline CDR1 and CDR2: SGHRS and YFSETQ. The CDR3 consists of 14 residues. V shed 3 bases and J 1 base; nucleotides not matched to a gene: 1. The chain combines TRBV5-1 with TRBJ2-5; 9 bases agree with TRBD2. The source of this sequence is a woman aged 45-65 years with acute or convalescent COVID-19. Source material: peripheral blood. CDR3: CASSWTSAQETQYF. DNA of the CDR3: TGCGCCAGCAGCTGGACTAGCGCCCAAGAGACCCAGTACTTC.